Each of the 8 T cell receptor beta chains below was sequenced from the same sample in a study of T cells in severe cutaneous drug reactions. The patients sequenced had a carbamazepine-induced Stevens-Johnson syndrome or toxic epidermal necrolysis reaction. Libraries were made by iRepertoire multiplex PCR with TCR subtype-specific primers for bulk and single-cell sequencing. TCRdb reworked the multiplex PCR reads into one entry per CDR3 protein, no DNA. Recorded for this sample: about 21,000 distinct CDR3 sequences. The sample comprised PBMCs. The origin of the receptors is a human donor with toxic epidermal necrolysis, a severe cutaneous drug reaction.

V gene TRBV28 combines with J gene TRBJ2-3; checking the TCRdb D call of TRBD2 is not possible without DNA. The CDR3 extends over 19 amino acids. CDR1 is MDHEN and CDR2 is SYDVKM in the germline V gene. CDR3 sequence: CASSPPLGTSGTSTDTQYF. Using reference TRBV28 and TRBJ2-3 for the parts outside the CDR3, the full variable domain is DVKVTQSSRYLVKRTGEKVFLECVQDMDHENMFWYRQDPGLGLRLIYFSYDVKMKEKGDIPEGYSVSREKKERFSLILESASTNQTSMYLCASSPPLGTSGTSTDTQYFGPGTRLTVL.

The chain is built from TRBV7-3 and TRBJ2-7; TCRdb's assignment of TRBD1 cannot be checked, as there is no DNA. There are 17 residues in the CDR3. CDR1 SGHTA and CDR2 FQGTGA come from the germline V gene. The CDR3 loop is CASSRHSGALSSYEQYF.

The chain recombines TRBV29-1 with TRBJ2-3. CDR1 SQVTM and CDR2 ANQGSEA come from the germline V gene. This CDR3 has 15 amino acids. CDR3 loop: CSVEDVYSTTDTQYF.

The chain recombines TRBV20-1 with TRBJ2-7; TCRdb proposes TRBD2, but this gene call is untestable without DNA. The CDR3 covers 15 residues. Germline V gives CDR1 DFQATT, CDR2 SNEGSKA (reference sequence). The CDR3: CSARRLAGSSYEQYF.

The V and J genes are TRBV24-1 and TRBJ1-5. The CDR3 consists of 14 residues. CDR1 is KGHDR, CDR2 SFDVKD, per germline. This chain's CDR3 is CATSDFSGFQPQHF.

The CDR3 region is CASSLDGAVETQYF. V is TRBV7-2 and J is TRBJ2-5; no DNA is available, so the TRBD1 call from TCRdb remains unchecked. The length of the CDR3 is 14 residues. Germline V gene data show CDR1 as SGHTA and CDR2 as FQGNSA.

The chain uses TRBV7-9 and TRBJ1-1; TCRdb indicates TRBD1, and absent DNA this call remains unverified. Germline CDR1 is SEHNR and CDR2 is FQNEAQ (reference sequence). The CDR3 contains 12 residues. The CDR3: CASRGDYPEAFF.

The rearrangement uses TRBV19 and TRBJ2-7; TCRdb's D gene call, TRBD1, goes unchecked for lack of DNA. Germline CDR1 reads LNHDA; CDR2 reads SQIVND (reference sequence). This CDR3 spans 16 amino acids. CDR3 sequence reads: CASSISGRGRIYEQYF.